These 4 T cell receptor beta chains share one sample of origin, sequenced in a study of blood T cell repertoires in COVID-19. Sequencing used immunoSEQ multiplex PCR; TCRdb keeps in-frame clones, though not all of them. The sample contains roughly 260,000 clones, approximately 89% of which appear only once. The sequencing sample was made of peripheral blood. These receptors all come from a woman aged 45-65 years with acute or convalescent COVID-19.

For the CDR3, the DNA is TGTGCCACCAGCAGAGCTACTAGCGGGAGTCGTAACGAGCAGTACTTC. This codes for CATSRATSGSRNEQYF. V gene TRBV15 combines with J gene TRBJ2-7, with TRBD2 identical over 11 bases. Germline lookup yields CDR1 LNHNV and CDR2 YYDKDF (reference sequence). The CDR3 loop spans 16 amino acids. V was pared by 1 base and J by 5 bases, with 7 bases of the junction left unmatched.

This clone came up once. This chain uses TRBV28 with TRBJ2-5; 7 bases align to TRBD1. From germline, CDR1 is MDHEN and CDR2 SYDVKM. The CDR3 consists of 14 residues. V shed 5 bases and J 2 bases; nucleotides not matched to a gene: 5. The DNA for the CDR3 is TGTGCCAGCAGTGACAGGGTGTCACAAGAGACCCAGTACTTC. Translated, it gives CASSDRVSQETQYF.

The CDR3 DNA follows: TGTGCCAGCAGTGAAGCGAGGGGGTTTACCACCGGGGAGCTGTTTTTT. Translating it yields CASSEARGFTTGELFF. The chain is built from TRBV6-1 and TRBJ2-2, with D tentatively TRBD1 (6 bases). V was clipped by 0 bases and J by 4 bases, with 12 bases between them. The germline V gene encodes CDR1 MNHNS and CDR2 SASEGT. The CDR3 has 16 residues.

This clone was seen just once. The V call is TRBV27, the J call TRBJ1-2; no clear D gene. The CDR3 runs 15 residues. Trimming took off 2 bases at V and 6 bases at J, with 16 bases between the two ends. CDR1 and CDR2 from the germline V gene are MNHEY and SMNVEV (reference sequence). CDR3 protein: CASSLVPPRQDGYTF. CDR3 in DNA: TGTGCCAGCAGTTTAGTCCCCCCCAGGCAAGATGGCTACACCTTC.